Here is one T cell receptor beta chain with its context. The specificity of this receptor is unknown. A much larger clone differs by one base, so this may be a read error. The donors were roughly 39 Caucasian individuals from Russia, aged 6 to 90 years, who were systemically healthy. Each donor gave roughly 11 milliliters of peripheral blood, drawn into EDTA-treated Vacutainer tubes. PBMCs were isolated by Ficoll-Paque density-gradient centrifugation, with at least 7 million obtained per sample. Trizol reagent was used to extract total RNA from PBMCs, with at least 6 micrograms per sample. For every donor, flow cytometry on a PBMC aliquot measured the percentage of naive CD45RAhigh/CD27high T cells. The method was 5' RACE. The listed sequencing device is Illumina HiSeq 2500. A second PCR of about 6 to 12 cycles was performed with a sample-barcoded 5' primer and a J-beta primer mix. A template-switch 5' adaptor carrying 12 random nucleotides introduced a unique molecular identifier onto each TCR beta cDNA molecule. At least 2.5 million CDR3-containing paired-end reads were obtained from each sample. All of the RNA was converted into first-strand cDNA using the Mint cDNA synthesis kit, with a TRBC-specific oligonucleotide serving as the primer. Following uracil-DNA glycosylase treatment, all cDNA underwent a first 18-cycle PCR with the universal primers M1SS and BC2_uni_R. Turning to the authors' computational methods: For normalization, 1 million high-quality reads, each with a distinct molecular identifier, were randomly selected from each sample. Instead of being binned into consensus sequences, reads with shared molecular identifiers were discarded. MiTCR, with a Q25 quality threshold and the strictest error-elimination algorithm, was used for CDR3 identification, clonotype clustering and error correction. A nonparametric unseen species model using Euler transformation provided a lower-bound estimate of total TCR beta diversity. TCRdb's own reprocessing of the public reads used fastp at Q25 and MiXCR and kept productive beta chains. Each record represents a unique CDR3 protein, reported with the most common genes and DNA among its rows. These V and J calls originate from TCRdb's pipeline instead of the authors' own analysis. The sample profile shows over 500,000 distinct CDR3 sequences; 45% to 60% of them were found once. The top ten hold approximately 13% of the sample.

Measured from the cysteine to the phenylalanine, the CDR3 is 13 residues long. Only CDR3 DNA remains: 39 bases, in frame from the first base. V loses 5 bases of germline sequence and J loses 4 bases, and the interval between the two ends is 9 bases. CDR1 and CDR2 are read off the germline V gene as MGHDK and SYGVNS. The data derive from a study of blood T cells in healthy people across ages (dated by TCRdb to the mid-2010s). A note on the overall study: In model experiments, roughly one uniquely barcoded TCR beta cDNA molecule per two T cells was captured by template switching. For two donors (one aged 18 to 29 and one aged 80 or older), the study analyzed two additional independent replicas of 1 million unique cDNA reads from the same blood draw. The donors were split into four age groups: young (average around 15 years), middle-aged (39), aged (roughly 60) and long-lived (under 90). To avoid experimental bias, donors of different ages were distributed randomly across sequencing lanes. To track age-related changes in TCR beta repertoire diversity, the study relied on deep sequencing normalized with unique cDNA molecular identifiers. Broader findings and caveats from the paper: As age increased, observed TCR beta diversity per million T cells dropped in a roughly linear way, and a significant reduction was already evident by age 40. The percentage of naive T cells measured by flow cytometry correlated strongly with observed TCR beta diversity. Estimates of total diversity from one million sequenced T cells were regarded as lower bounds and underestimates. Compared with the aged group, the long-lived group had more naive CD4+ T cells, fewer expanded clones and increased TCR diversity, a pattern suggesting age selection. Because donor CMV infection status was unknown, age-related changes in expanded clonotypes were potentially confounded. Since profiling was done on bulk unsorted PBMCs, naive and antigen-experienced compartments could not be conclusively compared.

The clonotype originates from a woman of 80 years or more in good health. Sequenced input: blood. Recombination connected TRBV25-1 to TRBJ2-1, with the D gene not clear enough to name. In nucleotides, the sequence is TGTGCCAGCAGTAAGTTTAGGTACAATGAGCAGTTCTTC. It is translated as CASSKFRYNEQFF.